This TCR beta chain was captured by sequencing in a study of tumor and adjacent non-tumor tissue in lung cancer. Study background: Each sample yielded approximately 4 million productive TCRbeta reads on average.

Termini included, the CDR3 measures 16 amino acids. Study observations and caveats: Tumor TCR diversity, when higher, was linked to shorter survival. Normal lung showed higher cumulative top 100 clone frequency than tumor.

A modified ARM-PCR protocol with three rounds of nested PCR amplified TCRbeta. TCRdb redid the calling of the multiplex PCR reads with MiXCR, one entry per CDR3 protein. The sample holds roughly 220,000 distinct CDR3 sequences, 60% to 75% seen once. As for this clonotype: What it binds is not known. Because the CDR3's place on the DNA is in doubt, the DNA is left out and the CDR3 is given as listed by TCRdb.

No cell sorting was done before RNA was extracted from the tissue. The source is a man aged 55-75 years with non-small cell lung cancer. The rearrangement links TRBV12-3 or TRBV12-4 to TRBJ2-7. The sample consisted of lung tumor tissue. The CDR3 region is CASSFGEGTRPVRLNF.